This TCR beta chain was found in a study of immune evolution from preneoplasia to lung adenocarcinoma. This clone was detected only a few times. This CDR3 is built from 14 residues. With 2 bases removed from V and 0 bases from J, the gap between germline ends came to 6 bases. Per the germline V gene, CDR1 is SGHDT and CDR2 is YYEEEE. Here immunoSEQ multiplex PCR was the method, and the copy in TCRdb shows in-frame clones only, minus some. Counted here are around 6,200 clones, roughly 81% occurring once; the ten biggest clones make up approximately 6.3%. The chain links TRBV5-6 to TRBJ2-4; D gene uncertain. Sequences were obtained from FFPE invasive lung adenocarcinoma tissue. This clonotype originated in a person aged 45-60 years with lung adenocarcinoma. The CDR3 loop is CASSLWGAKNIQYF. The CDR3 DNA reads TGTGCCAGCAGCTTATGGGGAGCCAAAAACATTCAGTACTTC.